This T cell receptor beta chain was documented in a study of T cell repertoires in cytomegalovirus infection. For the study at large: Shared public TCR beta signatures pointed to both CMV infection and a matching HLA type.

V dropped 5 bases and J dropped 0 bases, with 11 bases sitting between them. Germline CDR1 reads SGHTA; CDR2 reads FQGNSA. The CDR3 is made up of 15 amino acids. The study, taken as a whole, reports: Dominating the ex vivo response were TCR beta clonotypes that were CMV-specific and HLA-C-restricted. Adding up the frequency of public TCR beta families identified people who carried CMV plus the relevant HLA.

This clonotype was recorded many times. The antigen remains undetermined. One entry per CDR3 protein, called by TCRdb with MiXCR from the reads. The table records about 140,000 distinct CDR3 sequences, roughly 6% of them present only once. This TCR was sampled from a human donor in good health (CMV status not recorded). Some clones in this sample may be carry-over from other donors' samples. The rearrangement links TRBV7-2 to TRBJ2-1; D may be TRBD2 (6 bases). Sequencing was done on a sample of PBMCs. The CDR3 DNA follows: TGTGCCAGCAGCGTCGGGACTTACTCCTACAATGAGCAGTTCTTC. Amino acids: CASSVGTYSYNEQFF.